The T cell receptor beta chain described here comes from a study of T cells in localized non-small cell lung cancer. Study findings and constraints: Among blood samples, higher T cell density accompanied longer overall survival. Sequencing involved a lone tumor region, leaving heterogeneity possible. Adjacent uninvolved lung had the highest clonality, suggesting focused antigen responses. Appearing in adjacent lung were a median roughly 57 of the top 100 tumor clones.

The CDR3 loop spans 14 amino acids. V lost 5 bases to trimming and J lost 5 bases; unmatched junction nucleotides: 5. Germline V CDR1 and CDR2: SGHNT, YENEEA. This clone appeared a few times. Its cognate antigen is unknown. Clones were read by immunoSEQ multiplex PCR, and TCRdb kept only the in-frame ones, dropping some. Here the sample spans about 9,800 clones, around 42% being singletons. The chain recombines TRBV11-3 with TRBJ2-3, with 9 positions matching TRBD1. This receptor was obtained from a woman aged 35 to 75 with stage I lung adenocarcinoma. The sample consisted of lymph node tissue, taken before any cancer treatment. CDR3 in DNA: TGTGCCAGCAGCCGACAGGGGGTGAGAGATACGCAGTATTTT. Its translation: CASSRQGVRDTQYF. The full variable domain, in which reference TRBV11-3 and TRBJ2-3 provide the parts outside the CDR3, is EAGVVQSPRYKIIEKKQPVAFWCNPISGHNTLYWYLQNLGQGPELLIRYENEEAVDDSQLPKDRFSAERLKGVDSTLKIQPAELGDSAVYLCASSRQGVRDTQYFGPGTRLTVL.